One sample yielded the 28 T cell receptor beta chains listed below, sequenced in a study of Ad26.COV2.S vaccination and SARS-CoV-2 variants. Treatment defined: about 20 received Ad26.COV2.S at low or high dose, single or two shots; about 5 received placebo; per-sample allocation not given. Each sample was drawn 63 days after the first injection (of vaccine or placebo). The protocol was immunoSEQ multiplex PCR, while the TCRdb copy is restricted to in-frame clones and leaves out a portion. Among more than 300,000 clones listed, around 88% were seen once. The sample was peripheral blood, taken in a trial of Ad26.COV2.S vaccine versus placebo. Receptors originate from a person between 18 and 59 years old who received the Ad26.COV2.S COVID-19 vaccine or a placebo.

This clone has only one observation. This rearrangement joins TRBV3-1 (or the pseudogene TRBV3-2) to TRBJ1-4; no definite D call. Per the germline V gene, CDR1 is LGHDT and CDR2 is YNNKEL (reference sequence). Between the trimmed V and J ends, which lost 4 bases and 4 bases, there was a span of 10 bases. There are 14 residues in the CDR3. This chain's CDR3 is CASSLDWSNEKLFF. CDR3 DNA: TGTGCCAGCAGCCTCGACTGGAGTAATGAAAAACTGTTTTTT.

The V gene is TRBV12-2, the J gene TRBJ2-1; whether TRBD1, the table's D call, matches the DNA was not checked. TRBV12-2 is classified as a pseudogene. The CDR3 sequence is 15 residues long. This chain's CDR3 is CASRWGTGVRDEQFF. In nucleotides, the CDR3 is TGTGCAAGTCGCTGGGGGACAGGGGTTCGCGATGAGCAGTTCTTC.

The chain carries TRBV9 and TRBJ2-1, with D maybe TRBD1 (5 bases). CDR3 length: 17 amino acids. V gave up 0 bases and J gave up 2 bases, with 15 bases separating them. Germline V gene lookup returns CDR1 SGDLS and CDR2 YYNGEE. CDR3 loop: CASSVDGRAVPYNEQFF. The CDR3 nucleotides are TGTGCCAGCAGCGTAGACGGCAGGGCGGTACCCTACAATGAGCAGTTCTTC.

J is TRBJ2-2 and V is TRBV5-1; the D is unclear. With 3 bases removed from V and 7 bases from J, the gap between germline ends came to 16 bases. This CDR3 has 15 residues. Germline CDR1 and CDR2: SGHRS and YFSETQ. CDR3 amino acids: CASSWGLGVDGELFF. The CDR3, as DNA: TGCGCCAGCAGCTGGGGATTGGGTGTCGACGGGGAGCTGTTTTTT.

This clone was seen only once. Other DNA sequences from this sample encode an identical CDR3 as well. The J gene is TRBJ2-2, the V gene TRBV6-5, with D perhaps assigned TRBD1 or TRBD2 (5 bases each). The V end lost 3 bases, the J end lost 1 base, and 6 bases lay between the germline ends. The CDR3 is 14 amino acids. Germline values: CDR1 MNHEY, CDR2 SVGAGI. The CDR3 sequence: CASSYGGNTGELFF. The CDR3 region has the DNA TGTGCCAGCAGTTATGGGGGGAACACCGGGGAGCTGTTTTTT.

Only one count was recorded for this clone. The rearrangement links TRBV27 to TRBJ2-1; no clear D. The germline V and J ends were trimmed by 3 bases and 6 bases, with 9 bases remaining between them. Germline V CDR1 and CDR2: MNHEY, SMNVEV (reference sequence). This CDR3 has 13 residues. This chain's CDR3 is CASSLVVGNEQFF. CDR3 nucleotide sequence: TGTGCCAGCAGTTTGGTCGTTGGCAATGAGCAGTTCTTC.

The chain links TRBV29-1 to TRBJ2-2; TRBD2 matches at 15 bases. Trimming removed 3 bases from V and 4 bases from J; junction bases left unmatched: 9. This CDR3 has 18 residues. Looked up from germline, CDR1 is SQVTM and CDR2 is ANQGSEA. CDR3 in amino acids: CSVEDAGLAGGLTGELFF. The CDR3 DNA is TGCAGCGTTGAGGACGCGGGACTAGCGGGAGGCCTCACCGGGGAGCTGTTTTTT.

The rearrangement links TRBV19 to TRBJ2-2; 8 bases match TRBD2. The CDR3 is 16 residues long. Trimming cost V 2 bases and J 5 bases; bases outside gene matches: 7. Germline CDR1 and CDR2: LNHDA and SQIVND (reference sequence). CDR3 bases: TGTGCCAGTAGTATAAAGGGGACTAGATGGACCGGGGAGCTGTTTTTT. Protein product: CASSIKGTRWTGELFF.

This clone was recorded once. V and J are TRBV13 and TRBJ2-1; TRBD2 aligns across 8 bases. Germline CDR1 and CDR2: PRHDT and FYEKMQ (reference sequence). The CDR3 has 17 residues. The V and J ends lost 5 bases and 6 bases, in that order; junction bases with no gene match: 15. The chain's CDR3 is CASSPPGRSGISNEQFF. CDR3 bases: TGTGCCAGCAGCCCACCAGGTCGTAGCGGGATTAGCAATGAGCAGTTCTTC.

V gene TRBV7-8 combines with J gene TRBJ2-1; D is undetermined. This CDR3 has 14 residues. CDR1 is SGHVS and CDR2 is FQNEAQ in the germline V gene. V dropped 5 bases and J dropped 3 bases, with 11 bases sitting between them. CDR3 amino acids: CASSPGGGYNEQFF. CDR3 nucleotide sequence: TGTGCCAGCAGCCCGGGTGGCGGCTACAATGAGCAGTTCTTC.

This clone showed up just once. CDR3 sequence (DNA): TGTGCCAGCAGCTATAGGGACAGGGGTTACTACAATGAGCAGTTCTTC. Translated, it gives CASSYRDRGYYNEQFF. This chain uses TRBV11-1 with TRBJ2-1; 10 nucleotides agree with TRBD1. CDR3 size: 16 residues. The germline gives CDR1 SGHAT, CDR2 FQDESV (reference sequence). After removal of 4 bases from V and 3 bases from J, the junction contained 6 bases not matched to a gene.

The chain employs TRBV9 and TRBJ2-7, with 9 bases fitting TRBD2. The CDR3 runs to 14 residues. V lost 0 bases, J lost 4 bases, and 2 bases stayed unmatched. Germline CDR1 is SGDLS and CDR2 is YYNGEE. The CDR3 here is CASSVASGTYEQYF. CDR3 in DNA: TGTGCCAGCAGCGTAGCTAGCGGGACATACGAGCAGTACTTC. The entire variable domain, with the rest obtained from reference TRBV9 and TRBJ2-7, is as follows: DSGVTQTPKHLITATGQRVTLRCSPRSGDLSVYWYQQSLDQGLQFLIQYYNGEERAKGNILERFSAQQFPDLHSELNLSSLELGDSALYFCASSVASGTYEQYFGPGTRLTVT.

Written as DNA, the CDR3 is TGTGCCAGCAGCTTAGTGCGGGTGGACACCGGGGAGCTGTTTTTT. It specifies CASSLVRVDTGELFF. V and J are TRBV7-8 and TRBJ2-2; tentatively, D is TRBD2 (5 bases). The CDR3 is 15 amino acids. Germline V gene data show CDR1 as SGHVS and CDR2 as FQNEAQ. V was cut by 1 base and J by 3 bases, with 9 bases left in between.

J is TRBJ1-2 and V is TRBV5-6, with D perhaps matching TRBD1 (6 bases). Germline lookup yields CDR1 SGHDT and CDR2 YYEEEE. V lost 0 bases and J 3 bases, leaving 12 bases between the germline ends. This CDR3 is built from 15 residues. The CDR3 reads CASSLAQGWDYGYTF. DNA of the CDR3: TGTGCCAGCAGCTTGGCACAGGGATGGGACTATGGCTACACCTTC.

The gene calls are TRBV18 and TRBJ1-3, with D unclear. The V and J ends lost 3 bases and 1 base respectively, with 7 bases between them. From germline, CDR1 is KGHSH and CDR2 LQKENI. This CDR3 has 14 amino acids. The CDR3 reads CASSPAGSGNTIYF. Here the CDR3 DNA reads TGTGCCAGCTCACCGGCGGGATCTGGAAACACCATATATTTT.

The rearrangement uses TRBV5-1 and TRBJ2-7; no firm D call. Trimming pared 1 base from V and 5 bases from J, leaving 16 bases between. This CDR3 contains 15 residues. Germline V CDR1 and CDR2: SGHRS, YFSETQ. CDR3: CASSLHSAGLDEQYF. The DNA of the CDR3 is TGCGCCAGCAGCTTGCATTCGGCAGGTTTAGACGAGCAGTACTTC. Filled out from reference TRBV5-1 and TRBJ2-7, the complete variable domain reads KAGVTQTPRYLIKTRGQQVTLSCSPISGHRSVSWYQQTPGQGLQFLFEYFSETQRNKGNFPGRFSGRQFSNSRSEMNVSTLELGDSALYLCASSLHSAGLDEQYFGPGTRLTVT.

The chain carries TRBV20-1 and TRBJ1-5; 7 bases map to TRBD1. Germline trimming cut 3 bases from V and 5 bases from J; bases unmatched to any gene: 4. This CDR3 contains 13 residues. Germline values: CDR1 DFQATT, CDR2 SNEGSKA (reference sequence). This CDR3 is CSASLGGDQPQHF. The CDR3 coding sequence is TGCAGTGCTAGTTTAGGGGGCGATCAGCCCCAGCATTTT.

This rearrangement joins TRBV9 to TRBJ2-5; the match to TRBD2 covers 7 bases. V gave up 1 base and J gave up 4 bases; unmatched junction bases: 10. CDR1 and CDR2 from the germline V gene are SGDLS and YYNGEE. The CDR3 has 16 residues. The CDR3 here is CASSVPVSGGRETQYF. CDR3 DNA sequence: TGTGCCAGCAGCGTACCCGTTTCGGGGGGACGAGAGACCCAGTACTTC. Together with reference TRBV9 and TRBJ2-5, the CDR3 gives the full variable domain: DSGVTQTPKHLITATGQRVTLRCSPRSGDLSVYWYQQSLDQGLQFLIQYYNGEERAKGNILERFSAQQFPDLHSELNLSSLELGDSALYFCASSVPVSGGRETQYFGPGTRLLVL.

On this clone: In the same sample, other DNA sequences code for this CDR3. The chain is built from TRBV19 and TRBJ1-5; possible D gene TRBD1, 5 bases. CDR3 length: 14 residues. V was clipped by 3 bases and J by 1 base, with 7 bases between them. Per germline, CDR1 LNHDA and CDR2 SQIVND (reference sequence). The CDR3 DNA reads TGTGCCAGTAGTATGGGGGGAAGCAATCAGCCCCAGCATTTT. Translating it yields CASSMGGSNQPQHF.

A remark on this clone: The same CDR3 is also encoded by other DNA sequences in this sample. The CDR3 DNA sequence: TGTGCCAGCAGCGTAGTAGCAGGGGCCACCGGGGAGCTGTTTTTT. Protein product: CASSVVAGATGELFF. The chain has TRBV9 and TRBJ2-2, with a tentative D call TRBD1 (6 bases). Germline loops: CDR1 SGDLS, CDR2 YYNGEE. CDR3 size: 15 residues. With 0 bases removed from V and 4 bases from J, the gap between germline ends came to 10 bases. Supplemented by reference TRBV9 and TRBJ2-2, the full variable domain reads DSGVTQTPKHLITATGQRVTLRCSPRSGDLSVYWYQQSLDQGLQFLIQYYNGEERAKGNILERFSAQQFPDLHSELNLSSLELGDSALYFCASSVVAGATGELFFGEGSRLTVL.

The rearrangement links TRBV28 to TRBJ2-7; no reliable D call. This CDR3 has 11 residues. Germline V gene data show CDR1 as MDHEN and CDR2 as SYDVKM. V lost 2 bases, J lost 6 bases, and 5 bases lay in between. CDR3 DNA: TGTGCCAGCAGTTTAGTTGGCGAGCAGTACTTC. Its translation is CASSLVGEQYF.

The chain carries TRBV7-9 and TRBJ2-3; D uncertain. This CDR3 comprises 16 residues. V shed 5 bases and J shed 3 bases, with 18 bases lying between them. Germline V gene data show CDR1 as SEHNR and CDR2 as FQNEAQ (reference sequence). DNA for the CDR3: TGTGCCAGCAGCGACCTGAGCCACACGTCTACAGATACGCAGTATTTT. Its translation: CASSDLSHTSTDTQYF.

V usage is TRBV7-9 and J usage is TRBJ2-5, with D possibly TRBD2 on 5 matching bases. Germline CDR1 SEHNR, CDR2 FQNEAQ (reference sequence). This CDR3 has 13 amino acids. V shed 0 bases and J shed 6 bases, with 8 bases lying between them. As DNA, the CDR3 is TGTGCCAGCAGCTTAGCGGCGGGCCAGACCCAGTACTTC. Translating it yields CASSLAAGQTQYF.

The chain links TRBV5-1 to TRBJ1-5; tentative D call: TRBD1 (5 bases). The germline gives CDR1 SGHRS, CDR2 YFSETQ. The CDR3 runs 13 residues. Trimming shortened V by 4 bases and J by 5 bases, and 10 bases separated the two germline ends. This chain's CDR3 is CASSPTAYQPQHF. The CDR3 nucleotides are TGCGCCAGCAGCCCGACAGCTTATCAGCCCCAGCATTTT.

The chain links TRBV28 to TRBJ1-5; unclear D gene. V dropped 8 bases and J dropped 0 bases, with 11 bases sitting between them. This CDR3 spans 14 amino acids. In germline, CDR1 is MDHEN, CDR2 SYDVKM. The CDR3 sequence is CASSPQYSNQPQHF. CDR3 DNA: TGTGCCAGCTCCCCTCAGTATAGCAATCAGCCCCAGCATTTT.

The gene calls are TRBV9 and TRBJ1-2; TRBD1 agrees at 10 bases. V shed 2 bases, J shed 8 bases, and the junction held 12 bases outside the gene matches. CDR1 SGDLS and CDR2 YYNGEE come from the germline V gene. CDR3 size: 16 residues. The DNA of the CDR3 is TGTGCCAGCAGCGTCCCCGCGACAGGGGGCCCGAGCGGCTACACCTTC. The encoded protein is CASSVPATGGPSGYTF.

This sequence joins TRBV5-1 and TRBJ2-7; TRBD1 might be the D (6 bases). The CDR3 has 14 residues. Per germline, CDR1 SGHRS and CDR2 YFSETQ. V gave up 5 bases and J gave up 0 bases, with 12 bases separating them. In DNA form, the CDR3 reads TGCGCCAGCAGTGCAGGGGTTCTCTCCTACGAGCAGTACTTC. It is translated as CASSAGVLSYEQYF.

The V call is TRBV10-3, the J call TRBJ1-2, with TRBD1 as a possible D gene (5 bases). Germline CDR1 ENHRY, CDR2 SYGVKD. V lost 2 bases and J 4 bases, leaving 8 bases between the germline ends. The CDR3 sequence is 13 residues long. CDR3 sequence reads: CAISEQGAYGYTF. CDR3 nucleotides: TGTGCCATCAGTGAGCAGGGTGCCTATGGCTACACCTTC.